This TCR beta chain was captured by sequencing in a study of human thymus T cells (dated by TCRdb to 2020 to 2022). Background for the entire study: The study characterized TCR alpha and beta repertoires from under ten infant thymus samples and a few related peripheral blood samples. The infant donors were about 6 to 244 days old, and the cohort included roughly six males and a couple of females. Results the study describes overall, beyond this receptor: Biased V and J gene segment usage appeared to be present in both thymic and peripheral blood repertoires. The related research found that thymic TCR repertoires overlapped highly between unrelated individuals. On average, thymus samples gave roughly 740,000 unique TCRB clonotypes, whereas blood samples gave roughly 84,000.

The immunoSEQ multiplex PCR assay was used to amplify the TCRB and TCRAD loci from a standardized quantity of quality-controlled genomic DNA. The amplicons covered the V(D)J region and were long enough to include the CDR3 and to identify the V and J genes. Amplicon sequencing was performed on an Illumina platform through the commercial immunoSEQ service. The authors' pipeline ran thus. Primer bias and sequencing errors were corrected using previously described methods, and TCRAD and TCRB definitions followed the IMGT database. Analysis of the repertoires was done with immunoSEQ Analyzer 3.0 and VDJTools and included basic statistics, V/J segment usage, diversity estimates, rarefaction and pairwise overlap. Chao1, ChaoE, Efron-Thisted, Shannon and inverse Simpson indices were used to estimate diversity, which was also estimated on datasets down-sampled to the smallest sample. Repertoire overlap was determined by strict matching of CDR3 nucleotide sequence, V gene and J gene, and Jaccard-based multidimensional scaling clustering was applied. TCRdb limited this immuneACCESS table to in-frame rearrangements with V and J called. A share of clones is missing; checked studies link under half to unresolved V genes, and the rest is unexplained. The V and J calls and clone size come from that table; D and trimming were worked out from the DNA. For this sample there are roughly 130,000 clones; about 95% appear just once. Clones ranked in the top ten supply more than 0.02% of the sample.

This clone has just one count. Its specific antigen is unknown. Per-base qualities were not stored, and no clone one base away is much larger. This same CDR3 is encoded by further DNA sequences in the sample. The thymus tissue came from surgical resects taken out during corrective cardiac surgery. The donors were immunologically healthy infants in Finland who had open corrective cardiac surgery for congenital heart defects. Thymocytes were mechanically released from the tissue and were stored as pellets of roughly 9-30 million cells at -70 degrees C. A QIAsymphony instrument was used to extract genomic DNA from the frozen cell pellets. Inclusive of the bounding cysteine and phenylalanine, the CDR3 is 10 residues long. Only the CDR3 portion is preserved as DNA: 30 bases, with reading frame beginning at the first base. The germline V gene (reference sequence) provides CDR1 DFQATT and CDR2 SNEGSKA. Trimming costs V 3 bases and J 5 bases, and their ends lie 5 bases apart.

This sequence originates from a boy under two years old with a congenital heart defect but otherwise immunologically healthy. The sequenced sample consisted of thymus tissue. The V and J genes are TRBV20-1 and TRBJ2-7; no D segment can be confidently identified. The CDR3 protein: CSARGNEQYF. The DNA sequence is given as TGCAGTGCTAGGGGGAACGAGCAGTACTTC.